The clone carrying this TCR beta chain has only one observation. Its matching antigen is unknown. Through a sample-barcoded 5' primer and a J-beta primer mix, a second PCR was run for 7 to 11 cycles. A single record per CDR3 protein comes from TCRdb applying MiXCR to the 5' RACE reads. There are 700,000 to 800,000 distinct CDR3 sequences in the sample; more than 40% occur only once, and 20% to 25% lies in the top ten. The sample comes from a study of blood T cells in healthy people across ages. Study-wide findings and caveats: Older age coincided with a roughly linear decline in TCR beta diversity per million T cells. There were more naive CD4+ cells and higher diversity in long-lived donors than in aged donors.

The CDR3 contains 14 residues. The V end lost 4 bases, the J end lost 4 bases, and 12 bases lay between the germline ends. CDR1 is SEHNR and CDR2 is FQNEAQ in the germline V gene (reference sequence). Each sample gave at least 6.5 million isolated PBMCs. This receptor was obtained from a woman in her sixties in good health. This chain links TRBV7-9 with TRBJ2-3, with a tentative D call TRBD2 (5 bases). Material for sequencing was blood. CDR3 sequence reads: CASSSEWRPDTQYF. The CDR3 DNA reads TGTGCCAGCAGCTCGGAATGGAGGCCAGATACGCAGTATTTT. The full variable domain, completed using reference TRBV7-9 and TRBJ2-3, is DTGVSQNPRHKITKRGQNVTFRCDPISEHNRLYWYRQTLGQGPEFLTYFQNEAQLEKSRLLSDRFSAERPKGSFSTLEIQRTEQGDSAMYLCASSSEWRPDTQYFGPGTRLTVL.